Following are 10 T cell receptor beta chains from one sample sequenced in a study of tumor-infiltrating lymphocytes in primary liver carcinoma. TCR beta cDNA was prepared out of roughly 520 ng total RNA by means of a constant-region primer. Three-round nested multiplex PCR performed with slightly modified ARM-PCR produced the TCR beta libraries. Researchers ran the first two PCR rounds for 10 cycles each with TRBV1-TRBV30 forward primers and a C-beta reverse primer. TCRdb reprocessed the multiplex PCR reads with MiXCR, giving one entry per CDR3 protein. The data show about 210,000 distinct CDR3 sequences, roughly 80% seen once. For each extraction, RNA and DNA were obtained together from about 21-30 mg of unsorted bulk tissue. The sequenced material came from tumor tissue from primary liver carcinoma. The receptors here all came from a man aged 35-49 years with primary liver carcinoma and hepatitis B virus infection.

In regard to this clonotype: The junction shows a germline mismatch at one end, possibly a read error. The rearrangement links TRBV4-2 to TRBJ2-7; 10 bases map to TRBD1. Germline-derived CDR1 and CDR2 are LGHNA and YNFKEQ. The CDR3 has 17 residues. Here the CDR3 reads CASRQERLETGGWEQYF. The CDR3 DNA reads TGTGCCAGCAGGCAAGAGAGGCTCGAGACAGGGGGCTGGGAGCAGTATTTC.

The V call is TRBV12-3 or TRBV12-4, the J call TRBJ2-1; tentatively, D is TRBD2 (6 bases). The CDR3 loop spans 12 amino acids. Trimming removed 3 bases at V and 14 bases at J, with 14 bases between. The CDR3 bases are TGTGCCAGCAGTTTGGGACTTAATGGGAAGTTCTTC. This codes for CASSLGLNGKFF.

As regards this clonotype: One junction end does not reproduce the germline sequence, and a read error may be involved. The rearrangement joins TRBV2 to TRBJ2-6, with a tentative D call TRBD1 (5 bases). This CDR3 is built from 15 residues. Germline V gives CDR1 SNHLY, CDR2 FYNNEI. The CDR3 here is CASSETAFGANVLIF. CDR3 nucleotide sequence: TGTGCCAGCAGTGAAACAGCTTTTGGGGCCAATGTCCTGATTTTC.

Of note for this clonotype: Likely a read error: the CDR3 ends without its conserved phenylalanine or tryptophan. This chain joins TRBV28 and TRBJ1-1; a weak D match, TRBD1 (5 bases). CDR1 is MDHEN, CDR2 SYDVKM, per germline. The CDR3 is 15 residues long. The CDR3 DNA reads TGTGCCAGCATTTTAGCAACAACAGGGAACACTGAAGCTTTCTCT. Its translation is CASILATTGNTEAFS.

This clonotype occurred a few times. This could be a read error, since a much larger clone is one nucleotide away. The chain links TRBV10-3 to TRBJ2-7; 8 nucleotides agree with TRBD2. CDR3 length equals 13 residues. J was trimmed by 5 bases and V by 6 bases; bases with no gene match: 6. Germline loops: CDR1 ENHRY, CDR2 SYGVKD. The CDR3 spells CAIRGLVGDEQYF. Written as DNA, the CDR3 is TGTGCCATCAGGGGACTAGTGGGCGACGAGCAGTACTTC.

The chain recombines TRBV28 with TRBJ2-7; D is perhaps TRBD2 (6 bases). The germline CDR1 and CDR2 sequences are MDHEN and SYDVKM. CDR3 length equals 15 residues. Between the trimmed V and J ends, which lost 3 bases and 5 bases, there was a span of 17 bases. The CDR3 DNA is TGTGCCAGCAGTTTGTGGGGCGGGAACATGGACGAGCAGTACTTC. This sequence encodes CASSLWGGNMDEQYF. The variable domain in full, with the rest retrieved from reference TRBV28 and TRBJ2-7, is DVKVTQSSRYLVKRTGEKVFLECVQDMDHENMFWYRQDPGLGLRLIYFSYDVKMKEKGDIPEGYSVSREKKERFSLILESASTNQTSMYLCASSLWGGNMDEQYFGPGTRLTVT.

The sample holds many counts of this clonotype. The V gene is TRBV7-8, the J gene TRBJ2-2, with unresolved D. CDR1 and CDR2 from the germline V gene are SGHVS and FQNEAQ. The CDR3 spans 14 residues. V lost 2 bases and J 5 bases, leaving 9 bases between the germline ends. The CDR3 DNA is TGTGCCAGCAGCTTATTAATACAGACCGGGGAGCTGTTTTTT. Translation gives CASSLLIQTGELFF.

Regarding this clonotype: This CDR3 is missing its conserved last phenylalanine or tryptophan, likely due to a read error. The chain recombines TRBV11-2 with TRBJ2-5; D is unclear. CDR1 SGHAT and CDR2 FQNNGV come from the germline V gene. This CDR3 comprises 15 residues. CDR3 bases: TGTGCCAACAGCCCCGTCGGGCTAGTTCCAGAGACCCAGTACTTA. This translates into CANSPVGLVPETQYL.

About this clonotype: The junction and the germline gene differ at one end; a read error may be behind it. CDR3 in DNA: TGTGCCAGCACCTCGGGACAGACGAACATTGAAGCTCTCTTT. This translates into CASTSGQTNIEALF. J is TRBJ1-1 and V is TRBV28; the match to TRBD1 covers 7 bases. The length of the CDR3 is 14 residues. Germline lookup yields CDR1 MDHEN and CDR2 SYDVKM. The complete variable domain, with remaining parts taken from reference TRBV28 and TRBJ1-1, reads DVKVTQSSRYLVKRTGEKVFLECVQDMDHENMFWYRQDPGLGLRLIYFSYDVKMKEKGDIPEGYSVSREKKERFSLILESASTNQTSMYLCASTSGQTNIEALFGQGTRLTVV.

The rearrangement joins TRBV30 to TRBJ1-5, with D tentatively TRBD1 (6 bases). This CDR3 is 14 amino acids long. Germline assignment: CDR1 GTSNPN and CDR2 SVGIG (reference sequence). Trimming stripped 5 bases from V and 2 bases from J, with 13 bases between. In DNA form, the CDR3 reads TGTGCCTGGGCCCTCGGGGGCCGCAATCAGCCCCAGCATTTT. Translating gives CAWALGGRNQPQHF.